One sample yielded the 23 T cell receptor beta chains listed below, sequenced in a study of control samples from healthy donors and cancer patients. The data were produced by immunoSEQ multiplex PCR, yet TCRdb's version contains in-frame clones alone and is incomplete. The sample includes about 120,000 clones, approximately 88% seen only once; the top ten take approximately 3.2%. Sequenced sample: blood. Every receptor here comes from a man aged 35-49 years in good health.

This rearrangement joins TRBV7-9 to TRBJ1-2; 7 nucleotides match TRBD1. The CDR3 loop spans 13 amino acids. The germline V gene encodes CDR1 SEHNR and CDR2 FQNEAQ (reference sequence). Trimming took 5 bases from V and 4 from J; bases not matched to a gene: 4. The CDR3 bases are TGTGCCAGCAGCCAAGCAGGGGGCTATGGCTACACCTTC. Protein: CASSQAGGYGYTF.

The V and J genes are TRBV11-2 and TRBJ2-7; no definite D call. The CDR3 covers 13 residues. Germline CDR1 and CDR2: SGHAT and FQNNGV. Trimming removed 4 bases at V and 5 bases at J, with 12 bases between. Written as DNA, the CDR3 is TGTGCCAGCAGCTCGGGCCCCAAGGACGAGCAGTACTTC. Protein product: CASSSGPKDEQYF.

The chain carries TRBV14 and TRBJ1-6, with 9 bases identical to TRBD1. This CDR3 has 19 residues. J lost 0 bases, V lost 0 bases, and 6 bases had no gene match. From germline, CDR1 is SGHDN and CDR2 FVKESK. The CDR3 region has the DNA TGTGCCAGCAGCCAAGATTCGACAGGGGGTTTCTCCTATAATTCACCCCTCCACTTT. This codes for CASSQDSTGGFSYNSPLHF.

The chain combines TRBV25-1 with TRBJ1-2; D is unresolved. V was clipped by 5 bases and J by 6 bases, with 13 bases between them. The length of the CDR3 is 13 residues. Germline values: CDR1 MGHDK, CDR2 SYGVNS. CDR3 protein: CASSHDVGNGYTF. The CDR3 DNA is TGTGCCAGCAGTCACGACGTGGGGAATGGCTACACCTTC.

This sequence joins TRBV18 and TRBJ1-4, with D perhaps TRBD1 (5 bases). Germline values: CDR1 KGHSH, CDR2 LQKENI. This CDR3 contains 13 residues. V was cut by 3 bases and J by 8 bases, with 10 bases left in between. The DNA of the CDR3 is TGTGCCAGCTCACCGTGGGACGACGAAAAACTGTTTTTT. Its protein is CASSPWDDEKLFF.

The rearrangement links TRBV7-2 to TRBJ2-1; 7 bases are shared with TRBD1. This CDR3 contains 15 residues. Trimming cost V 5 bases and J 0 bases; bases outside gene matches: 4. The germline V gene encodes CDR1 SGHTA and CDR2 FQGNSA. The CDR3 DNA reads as TGTGCCAGCAGCACCGGGACAGCCTCCTACAATGAGCAGTTCTTC. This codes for CASSTGTASYNEQFF. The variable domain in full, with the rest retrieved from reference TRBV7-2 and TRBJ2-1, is GAGVSQSPSNKVTEKGKDVELRCDPISGHTALYWYRQSLGQGLEFLIYFQGNSAPDKSGLPSDRFSAERTGGSVSTLTIQRTQQEDSAVYLCASSTGTASYNEQFFGPGTRLTVL.

The CDR3 sequence: CASSLAMRATEAFF. As DNA, the CDR3 is TGTGCCAGCAGCTTAGCAATGCGAGCCACTGAAGCTTTCTTT. The chain employs TRBV11-2 and TRBJ1-1; D is uncertain. V was cut by 1 base and J by 4 bases, with 10 bases left in between. The germline CDR1 and CDR2 sequences are SGHAT and FQNNGV. The CDR3 is made up of 14 amino acids.

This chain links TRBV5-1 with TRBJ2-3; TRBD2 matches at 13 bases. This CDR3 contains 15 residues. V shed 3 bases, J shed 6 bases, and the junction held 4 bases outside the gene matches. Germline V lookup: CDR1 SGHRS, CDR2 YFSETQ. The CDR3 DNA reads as TGCGCCAGCAGCTCCGGGACTAGCGGGGTGGATACGCAGTATTTT. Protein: CASSSGTSGVDTQYF.

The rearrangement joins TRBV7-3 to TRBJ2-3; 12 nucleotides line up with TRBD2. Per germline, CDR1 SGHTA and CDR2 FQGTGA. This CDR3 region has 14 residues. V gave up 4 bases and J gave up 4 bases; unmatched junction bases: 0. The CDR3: CASSSSGGADTQYF. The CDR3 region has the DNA TGTGCCAGCAGCTCTAGCGGGGGGGCAGATACGCAGTATTTT.

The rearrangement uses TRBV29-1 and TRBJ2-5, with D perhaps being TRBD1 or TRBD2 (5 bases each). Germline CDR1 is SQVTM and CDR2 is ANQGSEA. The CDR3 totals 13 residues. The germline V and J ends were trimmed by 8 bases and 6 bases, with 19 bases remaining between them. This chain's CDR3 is CSLGAPGGQTQYF. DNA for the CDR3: TGCAGCCTCGGGGCACCGGGCGGGCAGACCCAGTACTTC.

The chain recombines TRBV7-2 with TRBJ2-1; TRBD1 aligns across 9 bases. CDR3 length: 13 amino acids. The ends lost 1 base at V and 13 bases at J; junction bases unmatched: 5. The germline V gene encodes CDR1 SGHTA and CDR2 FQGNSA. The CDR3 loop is CASSLVQGQGQFF. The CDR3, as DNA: TGTGCCAGCAGCTTAGTGCAGGGACAGGGTCAGTTCTTC.

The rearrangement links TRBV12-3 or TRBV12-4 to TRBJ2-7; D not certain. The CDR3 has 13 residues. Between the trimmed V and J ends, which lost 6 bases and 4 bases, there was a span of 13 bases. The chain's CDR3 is CASRKENYYEQYF. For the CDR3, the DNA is TGTGCCAGCAGGAAGGAAAACTATTACGAGCAGTACTTC.

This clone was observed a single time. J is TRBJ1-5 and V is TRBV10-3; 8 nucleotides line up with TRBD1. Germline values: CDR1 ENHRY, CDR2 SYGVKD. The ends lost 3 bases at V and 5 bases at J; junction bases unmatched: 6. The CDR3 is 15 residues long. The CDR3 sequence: CAISDGQGLDQPQHF. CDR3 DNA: TGTGCCATCAGTGACGGACAGGGTTTAGATCAGCCCCAGCATTTT.

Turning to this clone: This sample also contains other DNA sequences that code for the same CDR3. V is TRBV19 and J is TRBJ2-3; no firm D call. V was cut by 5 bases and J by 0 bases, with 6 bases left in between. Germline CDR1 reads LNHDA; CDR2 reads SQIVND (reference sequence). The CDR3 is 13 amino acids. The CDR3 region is CASSSLSTDTQYF. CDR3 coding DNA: TGTGCCAGTAGTTCCCTCAGCACAGATACGCAGTATTTT.

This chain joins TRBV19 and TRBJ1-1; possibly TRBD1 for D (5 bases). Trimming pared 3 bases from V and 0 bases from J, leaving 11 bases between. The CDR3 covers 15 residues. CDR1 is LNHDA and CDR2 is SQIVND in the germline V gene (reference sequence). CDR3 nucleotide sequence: TGTGCCAGTAGTATCGATGGGGGTCTGAACACTGAAGCTTTCTTT. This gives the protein CASSIDGGLNTEAFF.

CDR3 nucleotide sequence: TGTGCCAGCAGCCAGATGGACAGGGGGAACTATGGCTACACCTTC. It codes for CASSQMDRGNYGYTF. The chain links TRBV3-1 (or the pseudogene TRBV3-2) to TRBJ1-2; 10 bases are shared with TRBD1. The CDR3 runs to 15 residues. The germline V gene has CDR1 LGHDT and CDR2 YNNKEL (reference sequence). V was pared by 3 bases and J by 2 bases, with 3 bases of the junction left unmatched.

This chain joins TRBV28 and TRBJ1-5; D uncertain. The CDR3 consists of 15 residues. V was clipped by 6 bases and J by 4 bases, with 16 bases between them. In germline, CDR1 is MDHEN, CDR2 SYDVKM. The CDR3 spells CASSPQRGQNQPQHF. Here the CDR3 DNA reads TGTGCCAGCAGCCCCCAACGCGGCCAAAATCAGCCCCAGCATTTT.

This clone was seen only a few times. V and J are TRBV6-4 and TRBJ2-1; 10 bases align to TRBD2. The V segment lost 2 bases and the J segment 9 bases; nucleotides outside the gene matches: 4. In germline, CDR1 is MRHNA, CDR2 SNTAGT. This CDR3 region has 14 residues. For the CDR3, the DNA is TGTGCCAGCAGTGACAGCGGGGGGGCCGCTGAGCAGTTCTTC. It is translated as CASSDSGGAAEQFF.

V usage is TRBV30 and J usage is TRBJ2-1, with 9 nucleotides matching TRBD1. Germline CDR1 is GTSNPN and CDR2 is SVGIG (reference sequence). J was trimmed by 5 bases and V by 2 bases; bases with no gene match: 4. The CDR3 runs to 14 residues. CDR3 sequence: CAWSLGQGNNEQFF. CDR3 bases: TGTGCCTGGAGTCTGGGACAGGGAAACAATGAGCAGTTCTTC. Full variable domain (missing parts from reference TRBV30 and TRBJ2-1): SQTIHQWPATLVQPVGSPLSLECTVEGTSNPNLYWYRQAAGRGLQLLFYSVGIGQISSEVPQNLSASRPQDRQFILSSKKLLLSDSGFYLCAWSLGQGNNEQFFGPGTRLTVL.

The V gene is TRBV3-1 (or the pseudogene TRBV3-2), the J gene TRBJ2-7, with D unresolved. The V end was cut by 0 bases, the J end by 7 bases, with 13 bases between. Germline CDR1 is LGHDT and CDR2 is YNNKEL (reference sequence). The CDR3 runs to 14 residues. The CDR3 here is CASSQDTRRGEQYF. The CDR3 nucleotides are TGTGCCAGCAGCCAAGATACCCGGCGTGGGGAGCAGTACTTC.

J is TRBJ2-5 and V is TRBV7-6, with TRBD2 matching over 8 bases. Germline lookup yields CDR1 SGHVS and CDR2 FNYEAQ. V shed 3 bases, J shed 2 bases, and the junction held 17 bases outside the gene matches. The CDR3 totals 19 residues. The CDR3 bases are TGTGCCAGCAGCTTCCAGTTGGGTTTCGGGGGGGGGATTCAAGAGACCCAGTACTTC. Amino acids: CASSFQLGFGGGIQETQYF.

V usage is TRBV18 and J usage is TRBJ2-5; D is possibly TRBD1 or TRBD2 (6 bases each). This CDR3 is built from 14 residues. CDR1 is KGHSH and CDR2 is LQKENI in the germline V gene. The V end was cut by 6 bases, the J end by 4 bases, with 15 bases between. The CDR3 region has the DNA TGTGCCAGCTCCCACAGGGAGGCCAGAGAGACCCAGTACTTC. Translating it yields CASSHREARETQYF.

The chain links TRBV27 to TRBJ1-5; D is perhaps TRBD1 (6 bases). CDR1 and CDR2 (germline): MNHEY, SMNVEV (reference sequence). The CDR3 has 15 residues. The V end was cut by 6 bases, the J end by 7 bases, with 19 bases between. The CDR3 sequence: CASSYDRRGGQPQHF. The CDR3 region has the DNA TGTGCCAGCAGCTACGACAGGAGGGGCGGACAGCCCCAGCATTTT.